One sample yielded the 31 T cell receptor beta chains listed below, sequenced in a study of cytomegalovirus exposure and HLA in healthy donors. The data were produced by immunoSEQ multiplex PCR, yet TCRdb's version contains in-frame clones alone and is incomplete. This table holds some 180,000 clones, about 81% found once. Sequenced input: PBMCs. These receptors were taken from a woman aged 25-40 years in good health and CMV-seronegative.

The chain couples TRBV28 to TRBJ2-1, with D tentatively TRBD1 (6 bases). The CDR3 extends over 15 amino acids. Germline loops: CDR1 MDHEN, CDR2 SYDVKM. Trimming left V 5 bases short and J 8 bases short, with 19 bases between. The CDR3 loop reads CASSQTGYVVYEQFF. DNA for the CDR3: TGTGCCAGCAGTCAAACAGGGTATGTGGTCTATGAGCAGTTCTTC.

The chain recombines TRBV7-8 with TRBJ2-7; TRBD2 agrees at 12 bases. The CDR3 is 17 residues long. Germline V gene lookup returns CDR1 SGHVS and CDR2 FQNEAQ. With 5 bases clipped from V and 2 bases from J, the junction kept 10 bases outside the gene matches. CDR3 residues: CASSISSSGRGAYEQYF. In DNA, the CDR3 is TGTGCCAGCAGCATTTCATCTAGCGGGAGGGGCGCCTACGAGCAGTACTTC.

The rearrangement links TRBV5-4 to TRBJ2-7; the D gene is possibly TRBD1 (6 bases). The CDR3 has 14 amino acids. Trimming took 0 bases from V and 2 from J, leaving 9 bases between them. From germline, CDR1 is SGHNT and CDR2 YYREEE (reference sequence). Here the CDR3 DNA reads TGTGCCAGCAGCTTGGCCAGGGGCCCCTACGAGCAGTACTTC. Translation: CASSLARGPYEQYF.

The V call is TRBV7-2, the J call TRBJ1-4, with 9 bases identical to TRBD1. Germline CDR1 reads SGHTA; CDR2 reads FQGNSA. Trimming at V came to 4 bases and at J to 7 bases, leaving 4 bases not matched to a gene. The CDR3 runs to 14 residues. The CDR3 loop reads CASSSGQGGEKLFF. For the CDR3, the DNA is TGTGCCAGCAGCTCGGGACAGGGCGGTGAAAAACTGTTTTTT.

The genes are TRBV7-8 and TRBJ1-1, with D possibly being TRBD1 (5 bases). V lost 0 bases to trimming and J lost 0 bases, with 8 bases between them. This CDR3 is 15 amino acids long. From germline, CDR1 is SGHVS and CDR2 FQNEAQ. The CDR3 DNA is TGTGCCAGCAGCTTAGCGCGGGGCATGAACACTGAAGCTTTCTTT. It is translated as CASSLARGMNTEAFF.

This clone occurred a few times. The chain employs TRBV10-1 and TRBJ1-6, with D perhaps TRBD1 (5 bases). The V end lost 6 bases, the J end lost 0 bases, and 9 bases lay between the germline ends. This CDR3 spans 15 amino acids. The germline V gene has CDR1 WNHNN and CDR2 SYGVQD (reference sequence). The CDR3 loop reads CASSEGSSYNSPLHF. The CDR3, as DNA: TGCGCCAGCAGCGAGGGGAGCTCCTATAATTCACCCCTCCACTTT.

The chain has TRBV6-1 and TRBJ1-1; D might be TRBD1 (6 bases). This CDR3 has 14 amino acids. The germline CDR1 and CDR2 sequences are MNHNS and SASEGT. The germline V and J ends were trimmed by 7 bases and 1 base, with 13 bases remaining between them. The chain's CDR3 is CASTEGGQNTEAFF. Written as DNA, the CDR3 is TGTGCCAGCACCGAAGGGGGACAGAACACTGAAGCTTTCTTT.

V gene TRBV7-6 combines with J gene TRBJ2-5; tentatively, D is TRBD1 (6 bases). V was cut by 3 bases and J by 2 bases, with 10 bases left in between. Germline lookup yields CDR1 SGHVS and CDR2 FNYEAQ. This CDR3 spans 14 amino acids. For the CDR3, the DNA is TGTGCCAGCAGCTTGTTGCAGGGGCAAGAGACCCAGTACTTC. This sequence encodes CASSLLQGQETQYF. Looking up the rest from reference TRBV7-6 and TRBJ2-5 gives the full variable domain: GAGVSQSPRYKVTKRGQDVALRCDPISGHVSLYWYRQALGQGPEFLTYFNYEAQQDKSGLPNDRFSAERPEGSISTLTIQRTEQRDSAMYRCASSLLQGQETQYFGPGTRLLVL.

The chain couples TRBV29-1 to TRBJ1-2; maybe TRBD1 (6 bases). Trimming removed 2 bases at V and 0 bases at J, with 10 bases between. The CDR3 has 14 amino acids. Germline loops: CDR1 SQVTM, CDR2 ANQGSEA. DNA of the CDR3: TGCAGCGTTGAACCCACAGGGCCTAACTATGGCTACACCTTC. It specifies CSVEPTGPNYGYTF.

The rearrangement joins TRBV18 to TRBJ2-3, with 10 bases identical to TRBD1. J was trimmed by 4 bases and V by 5 bases; bases with no gene match: 6. The germline V gene encodes CDR1 KGHSH and CDR2 LQKENI. The CDR3 runs 15 residues. The CDR3 loop is CASSIRQGAADTQYF. The CDR3 region has the DNA TGTGCCAGCTCAATCCGACAGGGGGCCGCAGATACGCAGTATTTT. Drawing the rest from reference TRBV18 and TRBJ2-3, the complete variable domain is NAGVMQNPRHLVRRRGQEARLRCSPMKGHSHVYWYRQLPEEGLKFMVYLQKENIIDESGMPKERFSAEFPKEGPSILRIQQVVRGDSAAYFCASSIRQGAADTQYFGPGTRLTVL.

The chain has TRBV30 and TRBJ2-2; D unresolved. The CDR3 has 15 amino acids. Deletions cut 0 bases from V and 1 base from J, with 9 bases between. CDR1 and CDR2 (germline): GTSNPN, SVGIG (reference sequence). Written as DNA, the CDR3 is TGTGCCTGGAGTGTAGACTTCCTGAACACCGGGGAGCTGTTTTTT. Translation: CAWSVDFLNTGELFF.

The chain has TRBV23-1 and TRBJ1-5; a weak D match, TRBD1 (6 bases). TRBV23-1 is sorted into the ORF group, with uncertain function. The CDR3 sequence is 14 residues long. V dropped 5 bases and J dropped 5 bases, with 13 bases sitting between them. The CDR3 protein is CASSFLTGYQPQHF. The CDR3 nucleotides read TGCGCCAGCAGTTTCCTGACAGGATATCAGCCCCAGCATTTT.

The rearrangement links TRBV9 to TRBJ1-2; 7 bases line up with TRBD1. The germline V gene encodes CDR1 SGDLS and CDR2 YYNGEE. The CDR3 extends over 14 amino acids. Trimming took 4 bases from V and 1 from J; bases not matched to a gene: 4. This chain's CDR3 is CASSSTGVNYGYTF. CDR3 nucleotide sequence: TGTGCCAGCAGCTCAACAGGGGTTAACTATGGCTACACCTTC. Drawing the rest from reference TRBV9 and TRBJ1-2, the complete variable domain is DSGVTQTPKHLITATGQRVTLRCSPRSGDLSVYWYQQSLDQGLQFLIQYYNGEERAKGNILERFSAQQFPDLHSELNLSSLELGDSALYFCASSSTGVNYGYTFGSGTRLTVV.

The chain couples TRBV10-3 to TRBJ2-5, with D perhaps matching TRBD1 (5 bases). The V and J ends lost 7 bases and 3 bases respectively, with 15 bases between them. CDR1 is ENHRY and CDR2 is SYGVKD in the germline V gene. The CDR3 sequence is 14 residues long. The DNA of the CDR3 is TGTGCCATCAACAGGAATCAGGGTAAAGAGACCCAGTACTTC. It specifies CAINRNQGKETQYF.

This clone has a single count. The chain couples TRBV14 to TRBJ2-3, with D maybe TRBD1 (6 bases). This CDR3 comprises 19 residues. Germline V gene sequence: CDR1 SGHDN, CDR2 FVKESK. Trimming pared 1 base from V and 0 bases from J, leaving 20 bases between. CDR3 protein: CASSQVLSDQGPSTDTQYF. CDR3 in DNA: TGTGCCAGCAGCCAAGTGTTATCAGATCAGGGGCCCAGCACAGATACGCAGTATTTT.

CDR3 amino acids: CSVRTSGSYEQYF. CDR3 coding DNA: TGCAGCGTCCGGACTAGCGGCTCCTACGAGCAGTACTTC. This sequence joins TRBV29-1 and TRBJ2-7; 10 nucleotides agree with TRBD2. V lost 6 bases, J lost 0 bases, and 2 bases stayed unmatched. Germline V gene lookup returns CDR1 SQVTM and CDR2 ANQGSEA. The CDR3 spans 13 residues.

This clone has just a few counts. J is TRBJ2-3 and V is TRBV6-4; D ambiguous. V gave up 2 bases and J gave up 2 bases, with 8 bases separating them. There are 14 residues in the CDR3. Germline CDR1 and CDR2: MRHNA and SNTAGT. The CDR3 loop reads CASSDTGPTDTQYF. DNA for the CDR3: TGTGCCAGCAGTGACACTGGGCCCACAGATACGCAGTATTTT.

This clone was seen more than once but under ten times. The V and J genes are TRBV6-1 and TRBJ1-2; D call uncertain. The CDR3 has 13 amino acids. V was pared by 1 base and J by 5 bases, with 8 bases between. Germline CDR1 MNHNS, CDR2 SASEGT. The CDR3 protein is CASSEVSGYGYTF. CDR3 coding DNA: TGTGCCAGCAGTGAAGTCTCCGGGTATGGCTACACCTTC.

The chain carries TRBV5-1 and TRBJ1-1; weak D call: TRBD1 (6 bases). V was clipped by 1 base and J by 3 bases, with 10 bases between them. Germline assignment: CDR1 SGHRS and CDR2 YFSETQ. CDR3 length: 14 amino acids. The CDR3 bases are TGCGCCAGCAGCTTGCTCAGGGGAGACACTGAAGCTTTCTTT. Its translation: CASSLLRGDTEAFF.

The CDR3 reads CASSVDRGREKLFF. CDR3 nucleotides: TGTGCCAGCAGCGTGGACAGGGGTAGGGAAAAACTGTTTTTT. The chain joins TRBV9 to TRBJ1-4, with 9 bases matching TRBD1. The CDR3 has 14 amino acids. The V gene end was trimmed by 2 bases and the J gene end by 8 bases; junction bases not matched to a gene: 4. Germline values: CDR1 SGDLS, CDR2 YYNGEE. Based on the CDR3 plus reference TRBV9 and TRBJ1-4, the full variable domain is DSGVTQTPKHLITATGQRVTLRCSPRSGDLSVYWYQQSLDQGLQFLIQYYNGEERAKGNILERFSAQQFPDLHSELNLSSLELGDSALYFCASSVDRGREKLFFGSGTQLSVL.

The chain carries TRBV5-1 and TRBJ2-7; the D gene is possibly TRBD1 (8 bases). Germline V gene data show CDR1 as SGHRS and CDR2 as YFSETQ. The V gene lost 2 bases and the J gene lost 3 bases, with 18 bases spanning the gap. This CDR3 comprises 16 residues. Here the CDR3 reads CASSFTGGDRSYEQYF. The CDR3 DNA sequence: TGCGCCAGCAGCTTCACAGGGGGGGACAGGAGCTACGAGCAGTACTTC.

This clone was observed at least ten times. The V and J genes are TRBV18 and TRBJ1-3; D unclear. From germline, CDR1 is KGHSH and CDR2 LQKENI. V lost 3 bases and J 2 bases, leaving 8 bases between the germline ends. CDR3 length equals 14 residues. CDR3 amino acids: CASSPATTGNTIYF. CDR3 bases: TGTGCCAGCTCACCGGCCACGACTGGAAACACCATATATTTT.

The rearrangement joins TRBV5-1 to TRBJ1-2; the D is unclear. Germline loops: CDR1 SGHRS, CDR2 YFSETQ. CDR3 length: 15 amino acids. Trimming left V 2 bases short and J 3 bases short, with 14 bases between. CDR3 protein: CASSFQPSGDYGYTF. In nucleotides, the CDR3 is TGCGCCAGCAGCTTCCAACCATCAGGCGACTATGGCTACACCTTC.

The chain has TRBV7-2 and TRBJ2-7; 15 bases line up with TRBD2. The CDR3 sequence is 16 residues long. The V gene end was trimmed by 5 bases and the J gene end by 5 bases; junction bases not matched to a gene: 7. Germline CDR1 is SGHTA and CDR2 is FQGNSA. This CDR3 is CASSGGLAGGTHEQYF. The CDR3 DNA reads as TGTGCCAGCAGCGGGGGACTAGCGGGAGGTACCCACGAGCAGTACTTC.

This chain connects TRBV5-1 to TRBJ2-5, with 9 bases matching TRBD1. This CDR3 spans 16 amino acids. V lost 4 bases and J lost 0; bases outside the gene matches: 7. Germline assignment: CDR1 SGHRS and CDR2 YFSETQ. CDR3 DNA: TGCGCCAGCAGCCCCCGGGACAGGGCCTACCAAGAGACCCAGTACTTC. Amino acid sequence: CASSPRDRAYQETQYF.

The chain links TRBV6-1 to TRBJ2-1; 9 bases match TRBD1. Germline CDR1 and CDR2: MNHNS and SASEGT. The ends lost 3 bases at V and 9 bases at J; junction bases unmatched: 6. The CDR3 length is 14 residues. The CDR3 reads CASSEDRGISEQFF. The CDR3 DNA reads as TGTGCCAGCAGTGAGGACAGGGGAATTAGTGAGCAGTTCTTC.

This clone was found once. The chain joins TRBV7-9 to TRBJ2-7; D might be TRBD2 (6 bases). The CDR3 length is 12 residues. CDR1 is SEHNR, CDR2 FQNEAQ, per germline (reference sequence). The V gene lost 8 bases and the J gene lost 7 bases, with 15 bases spanning the gap. Here the CDR3 DNA reads TGTGCCAGCGGCCGGGAGTCTGGGGAGCAGTACTTC. Its translation is CASGRESGEQYF.

J is TRBJ1-5 and V is TRBV7-6; D is uncertain. Trimming took 3 bases from V and 7 from J, leaving 7 bases between them. The CDR3 has 12 amino acids. CDR1 and CDR2 from the germline V gene are SGHVS and FNYEAQ. The CDR3 coding sequence is TGTGCCAGCAGCTTGGGCGGGCAGCCCCAGCATTTT. Its translation is CASSLGGQPQHF.

The gene calls are TRBV7-3 and TRBJ2-4; D perhaps matches TRBD1 (6 bases). V gave up 1 base and J gave up 5 bases, with 6 bases separating them. This CDR3 comprises 13 residues. The germline V gene encodes CDR1 SGHTA and CDR2 FQGTGA. CDR3 loop: CASSLNRENIQYF. CDR3 DNA sequence: TGTGCCAGCAGCTTAAACAGGGAAAACATTCAGTACTTC.

This clone came up many times. The rearrangement joins TRBV19 to TRBJ2-6; the D gene is possibly TRBD1 (5 bases). CDR3 size: 15 residues. Deletions cut 6 bases from V and 0 bases from J, with 9 bases between. CDR1 LNHDA and CDR2 SQIVND come from the germline V gene (reference sequence). CDR3 sequence reads: CASRSDSSGANVLTF. CDR3 sequence (DNA): TGTGCCAGTAGATCCGACAGCTCTGGGGCCAACGTCCTGACTTTC.

This clone was observed a single time. CDR3 residues: CASKGQGSYGYTF. The CDR3 DNA reads TGTGCCAGCAAGGGCCAGGGTAGCTATGGCTACACCTTC. The V and J genes are TRBV6-6 and TRBJ1-2, with TRBD1 as a possible D gene (5 bases). This CDR3 contains 13 residues. Per germline, CDR1 MNHNY and CDR2 SVGAGI (reference sequence). Trimming took 7 bases from V and 4 from J, leaving 13 bases between them.